Below are 13 T cell receptor beta chains sequenced from a single sample in a study of blood T cell repertoires in COVID-19. Clones were sequenced by immunoSEQ multiplex PCR, and TCRdb holds only the in-frame ones, with some missing. This sample has about 310,000 clones, with roughly nine tenths found just once. The material sequenced was PBMCs or T cells enriched from blood (not recorded which). These receptors came from a woman aged 25 to 45 who had recovered from COVID-19.

The sample holds one count of this clone. The V and J genes are TRBV9 and TRBJ2-4; 10 bases match TRBD2. The CDR3 sequence is 14 residues long. CDR1 is SGDLS, CDR2 YYNGEE, per germline. The V and J ends lost 0 bases and 10 bases, in that order; junction bases with no gene match: 4. CDR3 nucleotide sequence: TGTGCCAGCAGCGTAGAGGTAGCGGGAGGAATTCAGTACTTC. Its protein is CASSVEVAGGIQYF.

This clone was observed a few times. The chain couples TRBV10-3 to TRBJ2-5, with no clear D. This CDR3 is 14 amino acids long. CDR1 and CDR2 from the germline V gene are ENHRY and SYGVKD. With 2 bases removed from V and 2 bases from J, the gap between germline ends came to 9 bases. The CDR3, as DNA: TGTGCCATCAGTGAGCGGAGATTTCAAGAGACCCAGTACTTC. This encodes CAISERRFQETQYF.

The chain links TRBV7-2 to TRBJ2-6; 9 bases agree with TRBD1. This CDR3 region has 16 residues. Trimming took 5 bases from V and 2 from J; bases not matched to a gene: 4. CDR1 is SGHTA and CDR2 is FQGNSA in the germline V gene. The DNA for the CDR3 is TGTGCCAGCAGCATGGGACAGGGTACTGGGGCCAACGTCCTGACTTTC. This sequence encodes CASSMGQGTGANVLTF.

J is TRBJ1-2 and V is TRBV5-1; TRBD1 agrees at 7 bases. Trimming cost V 2 bases and J 5 bases; bases outside gene matches: 15. The germline V gene encodes CDR1 SGHRS and CDR2 YFSETQ. CDR3 length equals 17 residues. CDR3 DNA: TGCGCCAGCAGCTTACGACCGAACACAAAGACAGGGTATGGCTACACCTTC. Translated: CASSLRPNTKTGYGYTF.

This chain links TRBV5-4 with TRBJ1-1, with D uncertain. Trimming cost V 4 bases and J 0 bases, with 16 bases left between them. The CDR3 totals 16 residues. Germline V gives CDR1 SGHNT, CDR2 YYREEE (reference sequence). This CDR3 is CASSLPPGLMNTEAFF. CDR3 nucleotides: TGTGCCAGCAGCCTTCCACCAGGTCTCATGAACACTGAAGCTTTCTTT.

The J gene is TRBJ2-7, the V gene TRBV19; 8 bases are a match to TRBD1. The ends lost 5 bases at V and 3 bases at J; junction bases unmatched: 6. Germline CDR1 is LNHDA and CDR2 is SQIVND (reference sequence). The CDR3 totals 14 residues. The CDR3: CASSPGQGGYEQYF. The CDR3 nucleotides read TGTGCCAGTAGTCCCGGACAGGGCGGCTACGAGCAGTACTTC.

The chain links TRBV20-1 to TRBJ1-6, with D maybe TRBD1 (6 bases). Trimming left V 3 bases short and J 5 bases short, with 8 bases between. Germline V gives CDR1 DFQATT, CDR2 SNEGSKA (reference sequence). The CDR3 is 13 amino acids. Here the CDR3 reads CSASTGNNSPLHF. The CDR3 DNA sequence: TGCAGTGCTAGTACAGGGAATAATTCACCCCTCCACTTT.

This clone was seen once. The genes are TRBV27 and TRBJ1-5; D is possibly TRBD1 (6 bases). This CDR3 comprises 15 residues. Germline CDR1 reads MNHEY; CDR2 reads SMNVEV (reference sequence). Deletions cut 3 bases from V and 1 base from J, with 10 bases between. The CDR3: CASSFARGSNQPQHF. Here the CDR3 DNA reads TGTGCCAGCAGTTTTGCCAGGGGAAGCAATCAGCCCCAGCATTTT.

This chain connects TRBV18 to TRBJ2-5; TRBD2 matches at 15 bases. Per germline, CDR1 KGHSH and CDR2 LQKENI. V lost 2 bases to trimming and J lost 2 bases; unmatched junction nucleotides: 6. The CDR3 totals 18 residues. The CDR3 reads CASSPNGLAGGEQETQYF. Written as DNA, the CDR3 is TGTGCCAGCTCACCAAACGGACTAGCGGGAGGGGAACAAGAGACCCAGTACTTC.

V and J are TRBV28 and TRBJ1-5, with D hard to call. This CDR3 spans 16 amino acids. V gave up 1 base and J gave up 6 bases, with 16 bases separating them. CDR1 and CDR2 (germline): MDHEN, SYDVKM. The DNA of the CDR3 is TGTGCCAGCAGTTTATTGAAGCTTGTTTTGCTTCAGCCCCAGCATTTT. Amino acid sequence: CASSLLKLVLLQPQHF.

The chain employs TRBV4-1 and TRBJ2-5, with D unresolved. V was cut by 1 base and J by 0 bases, with 3 bases left in between. Germline V CDR1 and CDR2: MGHRA, YSYEKL. The CDR3 runs to 13 residues. The CDR3 loop is CASSQAYQETQYF. Written as DNA, the CDR3 is TGCGCCAGCAGCCAAGCCTACCAAGAGACCCAGTACTTC.

V is TRBV19 and J is TRBJ1-2, with 10 nucleotides matching TRBD1. This CDR3 spans 15 amino acids. V shed 3 bases, J shed 7 bases, and the junction held 8 bases outside the gene matches. Looked up from germline, CDR1 is LNHDA and CDR2 is SQIVND (reference sequence). Written as DNA, the CDR3 is TGTGCCAGTAGTATGTCCGGGACAGGGGCCGGTGGCTACACCTTC. Translating gives CASSMSGTGAGGYTF.

The V call is TRBV19, the J call TRBJ1-6; 8 bases are a match to TRBD1. The CDR3 totals 16 residues. Trimming took 7 bases from V and 0 from J; bases not matched to a gene: 5. CDR1 LNHDA and CDR2 SQIVND come from the germline V gene (reference sequence). CDR3 sequence (DNA): TGTGCCAGTATTGGGACAGGTAGCTCCTATAATTCACCCCTCCACTTT. It encodes CASIGTGSSYNSPLHF.